Below, one T cell receptor beta chain is given with its context. Its matching antigen is unknown. Trimming cost V 0 bases and J 2 bases, with 14 bases left between them. The CDR3 sequence is 16 residues long. Germline V gives CDR1 MNHEY, CDR2 SMNVEV (reference sequence). Random hexamers were used to reverse transcribe roughly 0.5 to 1 ug of RNA. Across 54 Vbeta and 13 Jbeta, TCR beta CDR3 was amplified with immunoSEQ multiplex PCR. TCRdb reanalysed the immunoSEQ multiplex PCR reads using MiXCR and keeps one entry per CDR3 protein. Seen here are hundreds of thousands of distinct CDR3 sequences, roughly 85% observed once, and the top ten hold 0.21%. TCR beta from blood CD8+ and CD4+ T cells was sequenced. Bulk CD8+ and CD4+ cells came from magnetic negative isolation; CD8+ TEMRA by FACS. The sample is drawn from a study of CD8 T cells in Susac syndrome. Study-wide results and limits: By the study's own acknowledgment, its TCR sequencing and HLA analysis included relatively few individuals.

The sequenced sample consisted of CD8+ T cells from PBMCs. This sequence joins TRBV27 and TRBJ2-7; D may be TRBD2 (6 bases). The source of this sequence is a human donor with multiple sclerosis. The CDR3 protein is CASSLSEGGGAYEQYF. In nucleotides, the CDR3 is TGTGCCAGCAGTTTATCGGAGGGAGGAGGGGCCTACGAGCAGTACTTC.